Following are 10 T cell receptor beta chains from one sample sequenced in a study of human T cells and chemical hapten exposure. TCRdb passed the 5' RACE reads through MiXCR, listing each CDR3 protein once. The data show around 100,000 distinct CDR3 sequences, with roughly a fifth seen just once and around 2.8% held by the top ten. Before extraction, the whole blood was not fractionated, and total RNA was taken from it. These receptors came from a human donor in good health.

V gene TRBV28 combines with J gene TRBJ2-2; D not resolved. Trimming pared 2 bases from V and 0 bases from J, leaving 4 bases between. Germline V lookup: CDR1 MDHEN, CDR2 SYDVKM. The CDR3 spans 14 residues. CDR3 in amino acids: CASSLRPNTGELFF. The CDR3, as DNA: TGTGCCAGCAGTTTACGTCCGAACACCGGGGAGCTGTTTTTT.

This clonotype was found a few times. The CDR3 loop reads CASSVSVDSYEQYF. As DNA, the CDR3 is TGTGCCAGCAGCGTGAGCGTTGACTCCTACGAGCAGTACTTC. The chain has TRBV9 and TRBJ2-7, with D unresolved. The V gene's germline CDR1 is SGDLS and CDR2 YYNGEE. Trimming stripped 2 bases from V and 0 bases from J, with 9 bases between. The length of the CDR3 is 14 residues.

The sample holds a few counts of this clonotype. The CDR3 sequence is CASSLSKGTGFGYTF. As DNA, the CDR3 is TGTGCCAGCAGCCTTTCCAAAGGGACAGGGTTTGGCTACACCTTC. V gene TRBV14 combines with J gene TRBJ1-2; 9 bases are a match to TRBD1. With V trimmed by 4 bases and J by 7 bases, 10 bases remained unmatched. The CDR3 loop spans 15 amino acids. Germline V gives CDR1 SGHDN, CDR2 FVKESK.

This clonotype has just a few counts. The V gene is TRBV28, the J gene TRBJ2-7; TRBD2 matches 10 bases. Looked up from germline, CDR1 is MDHEN and CDR2 is SYDVKM. With 4 bases clipped from V and 3 bases from J, the junction kept 12 bases outside the gene matches. The CDR3 spans 17 residues. The CDR3 DNA is TGTGCCAGCAGTTCTTTGCCGACTAGCGGGTCTCGCTACGAGCAGTACTTC. It translates to CASSSLPTSGSRYEQYF.

The CDR3 reads CASSQVGPGELFF. Here the CDR3 DNA reads TGCGCCAGCAGCCAAGTCGGTCCCGGGGAGCTGTTTTTT. The V gene is TRBV4-1, the J gene TRBJ2-2; unclear D gene. This CDR3 region has 13 residues. Trimming stripped 1 base from V and 6 bases from J, with 6 bases between. Per germline, CDR1 MGHRA and CDR2 YSYEKL.

This rearrangement joins TRBV4-1 to TRBJ1-4, with D uncertain. V lost 9 bases to trimming and J lost 5 bases, with 13 bases between them. Germline CDR1 is MGHRA and CDR2 is YSYEKL. CDR3 length equals 13 residues. The DNA for the CDR3 is TGCGCCAGTTTGGCGGGTACGAATGAAAAACTGTTTTTT. Protein sequence: CASLAGTNEKLFF.

This clonotype was recorded a few times. V usage is TRBV2 and J usage is TRBJ1-5; D is unresolved. Trimming pared 6 bases from V and 7 bases from J, leaving 19 bases between. CDR3 size: 15 residues. From germline, CDR1 is SNHLY and CDR2 FYNNEI. The CDR3: CASRGAGEGGQPQHF. CDR3 nucleotide sequence: TGTGCCAGCAGAGGAGCCGGGGAAGGCGGACAGCCCCAGCATTTT.

The chain recombines TRBV25-1 with TRBJ1-2; 7 bases are a match to TRBD1. Germline CDR1 is MGHDK and CDR2 is SYGVNS. V shed 6 bases, J shed 2 bases, and the junction held 9 bases outside the gene matches. This CDR3 has 15 amino acids. The DNA for the CDR3 is TGTGCCAGCAGATCGCTGACAGGGCCGAACTATGGCTACACCTTC. It translates to CASRSLTGPNYGYTF.

The chain links TRBV28 to TRBJ2-1; unclear D gene. CDR3 length: 12 residues. The V end lost 6 bases, the J end lost 7 bases, and 10 bases lay between the germline ends. Per the germline V gene, CDR1 is MDHEN and CDR2 is SYDVKM. The CDR3: CASRRQENEQFF. The DNA for the CDR3 is TGTGCCAGCAGGAGACAAGAGAATGAGCAGTTCTTC.

This clonotype was counted at least ten times. V is TRBV20-1 and J is TRBJ2-7, with D unresolved. CDR3 size: 15 residues. Germline V gives CDR1 DFQATT, CDR2 SNEGSKA (reference sequence). Trimming stripped 6 bases from V and 0 bases from J, with 18 bases between. For the CDR3, the DNA is TGCAGTGCGCTGTCGCCCACCTTAAGCTCCTACGAGCAGTACTTC. This gives the protein CSALSPTLSSYEQYF.